Presented here are 2 T cell receptor beta chains from one specimen sequenced in a study of T cells in women clearing cervical HPV infection. The method was immunoSEQ multiplex PCR; TCRdb's version includes in-frame clones alone and lacks a portion of them. The sample features 36,000 or so clones, with approximately 1.5% in its top ten. Specimen: blood buffy coat. These receptors all stem from a woman between 18 and 69 years old with a cervical HPV16 infection that either progressed to CIN3+ or cleared (not recorded which).

A note on this clone: The read ends 3 residues shy of where the CDR3 ends; the end is completed using the germline J gene. The chain recombines TRBV14 with TRBJ2-3, with TRBD1 matching 8 bases. The germline gives CDR1 SGHDN, CDR2 FVKESK. This CDR3 is 16 amino acids long. V trimming: 1 base; J trimming: 8 bases; junction bases outside the gene matches: 11. The covered CDR3 bases are TGTGCCAGCAGCCAAGGGTATGACAGGGGCCCGGGTACG. Translation gives CASSQGYDRGPGT. The entire CDR3 reads CASSQGYDRGPGTQYF.

The CDR3 spells CASSSTGTWGAGAFF. Partial CDR3 DNA: TGTGCCAGCAGCTCCACAGGGACCTGGGGCGCTGGA. The rearrangement joins TRBV7-2 to TRBJ1-1, with a tentative D call TRBD1 (6 bases). The DNA ends 3 residues before the CDR3 does, and the rest of the CDR3 is filled in from the germline J gene. Germline CDR1 SGHTA, CDR2 FQGNSA. There are 15 residues in the CDR3. The variable domain in full, with the rest retrieved from reference TRBV7-2 and TRBJ1-1, is GAGVSQSPSNKVTEKGKDVELRCDPISGHTALYWYRQSLGQGLEFLIYFQGNSAPDKSGLPSDRFSAERTGGSVSTLTIQRTQQEDSAVYLCASSSTGTWGAGAFFGQGTRLTVV.